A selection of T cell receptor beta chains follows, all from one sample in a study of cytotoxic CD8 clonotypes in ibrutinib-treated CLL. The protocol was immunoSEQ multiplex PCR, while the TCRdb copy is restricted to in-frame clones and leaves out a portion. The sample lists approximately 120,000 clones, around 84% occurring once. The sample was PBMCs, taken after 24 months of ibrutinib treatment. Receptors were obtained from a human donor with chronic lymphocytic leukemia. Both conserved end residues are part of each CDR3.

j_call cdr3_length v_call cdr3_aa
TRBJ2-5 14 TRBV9 CASSFAGFRETQYF
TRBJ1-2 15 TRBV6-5 CASSYSNSGWNGYTF
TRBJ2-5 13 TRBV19 CASSRGQQETQYF
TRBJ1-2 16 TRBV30 CAWSLRSGGFSYGYTF
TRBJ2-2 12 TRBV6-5 CASSPNTGELFF
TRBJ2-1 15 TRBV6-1 CASTPGQGGYNEQFF
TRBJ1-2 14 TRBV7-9 CASSVALPYYGYTF
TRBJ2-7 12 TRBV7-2 CASSPTSYEQYF
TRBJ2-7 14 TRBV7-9 CASSLGQRVYEQYF
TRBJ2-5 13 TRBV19 CASSQKGEETQYF
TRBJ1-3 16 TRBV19 CASSMVTTTSGNTIYF
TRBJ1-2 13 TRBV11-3 CASSSRQGPGYTF
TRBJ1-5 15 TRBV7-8 CASSLDGQYNQPQHF
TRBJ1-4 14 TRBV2 CASSELRGGEKLFF
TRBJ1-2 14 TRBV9 CASSVTGGAGGYTF
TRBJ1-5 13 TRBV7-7 CASSGQSNQPQHF
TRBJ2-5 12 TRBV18 CASSPAQETQYF
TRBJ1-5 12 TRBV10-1 CASSDGASPQHF
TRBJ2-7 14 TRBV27 CASSKGDRAYEQYF
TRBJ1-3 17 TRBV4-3 CASSQESTRASGNTIYF
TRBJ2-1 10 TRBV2 CASGGNEQFF
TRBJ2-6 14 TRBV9 CASTQGVGTNVLTF
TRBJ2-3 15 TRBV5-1 CASSDGLAGTDTQYF
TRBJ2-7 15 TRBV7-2 CASSLAGTSSYEQYF
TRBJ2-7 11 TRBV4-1 CASSTRQMQYF
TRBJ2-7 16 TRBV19 CASSKARLVQTYEQYF
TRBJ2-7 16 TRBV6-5 CASSYSITGRSYEQYF
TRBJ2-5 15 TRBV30 CAWMGSGGTGETQYF
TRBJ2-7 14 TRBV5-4 CASSLEQGAWEQYF